This T cell receptor beta chain stems from a study of T cells in tuberculosis. Clones were read by immunoSEQ multiplex PCR, and TCRdb kept only the in-frame ones, dropping some. In the table there are about 59,000 clones, 65% to 90% of which are singletons. Cells were sorted from thawed PBMC rested overnight and stained with GMM-loaded CD1B tetramer, viability dye and anti-CD3. The CD1B tetramers carried C32 glucose monomycolate purified from Rhodococcus equi. Germline CDR1 and CDR2: SNHLY and FYNNEI. Trimming removed 8 bases from V and 0 bases from J, with 11 bases in between. The CDR3 covers 14 residues.

Sequencing was carried out using CD1b-GMM tetramer-negative cells sorted from PBMCs. The sequence was collected from an adult woman with latent tuberculosis. The chain couples TRBV2 to TRBJ1-3; D is uncertain. The CDR3 nucleotides read TGTGCCAGCTCTGACACCACCTCTGGAAACACCATATATTTT. Its translation is CASSDTTSGNTIYF.